This T cell receptor beta chain was sequenced in a study of CD8 T cells in ankylosing spondylitis. General study findings and limits: In ankylosing spondylitis patients, matched synovial fluid reportedly showed significant enrichment of disease-linked clones. In reactive arthritis synovial fluid and blood, some motif variants had been reported before. Relatively rare in peripheral blood, disease-linked clones were also CD8+.

Regarding this clonotype: What it recognizes is unknown.

TCRdb reprocessed the 5' RACE reads with MiXCR, giving one entry per CDR3 protein. In the table there are approximately 150,000 distinct CDR3 sequences, 40% to 50% of which are singletons. V dropped 1 base and J dropped 0; count of bases not matched to a gene: 11. This CDR3 is built from 19 residues. The sample was synovial fluid, either unsorted or a sorted T cell fraction (not recorded which). This TCR came from a male donor with ankylosing spondylitis. The chain is built from TRBV12-3 or TRBV12-4 and TRBJ2-3; 9 nucleotides align to TRBD2. The CDR3: CASSLGLAGEETSTDTQYF. The CDR3, as DNA: TGTGCCAGCAGTTTAGGATTAGCGGGAGAGGAGACTAGCACAGATACGCAGTATTTT.